This T cell receptor beta chain was sequenced during a study of OX40 agonist ivuxolimab in advanced cancers. Study-wide results and caveats: With doses of 0.1 to 3.0 mg/kg, CD4+ and CD8+ blood T cells had undergone clonal expansion by week 6. Researchers did not establish what antigens the expanded peripheral T cells target. In CD8+ T cells, expanded clones were on average more numerous than in CD4+.

There are 17 residues in the CDR3. Looked up from germline, CDR1 is MGHDK and CDR2 is SYGVNS. The trim removed 4 bases at V and 3 bases at J, leaving 10 bases unmatched. In its sample, this clone was seen once. The antigen is undetermined. Here immunoSEQ multiplex PCR was the method, and the copy in TCRdb shows in-frame clones only, minus some. The sample records 30,000 to 35,000 clones, around 87% being singletons. Sequenced here: CD4+ or CD8+ T cells sorted from blood, sampled in a trial of the OX40 agonist ivuxolimab. The gene calls are TRBV25-1 and TRBJ2-3, with TRBD1 matching 10 bases. The origin of this receptor is an adult with an advanced solid tumor such as melanoma, head and neck, liver or kidney cancer. CDR3 in amino acids: CASSANHGTGATDTQYF. As DNA, the CDR3 is TGTGCCAGCAGTGCAAATCACGGGACAGGGGCGACAGATACGCAGTATTTT. The variable domain in full, with the rest retrieved from reference TRBV25-1 and TRBJ2-3, is EADIYQTPRYLVIGTGKKITLECSQTMGHDKMYWYQQDPGMELHLIHYSYGVNSTEKGDLSSESTVSRIRTEHFPLTLESARPSHTSQYLCASSANHGTGATDTQYFGPGTRLTVL.